This paragraph covers one T cell receptor (beta chain) sequence. The record originates from a study of blood T cell repertoires in COVID-19. V was shortened by 1 base and J by 8 bases, with 12 bases between the two germline ends. Germline CDR1 SGHTA, CDR2 FQGTGA. This CDR3 has 15 amino acids. Authors' analysis steps: Nucleated cell number was recorded as an estimate derived from reference gene primer amplification. Method: immunoSEQ multiplex PCR; TCRdb's copy keeps in-frame clones and lacks some. V, J and clone size reflect that table, while D and trimming were determined from the DNA. The sample lists approximately 70,000 clones; just under 90% were seen once.

The chain combines TRBV7-3 with TRBJ2-6; D not resolved. The sequence was collected from a woman aged 80 or over with active COVID-19. Sequenced material: peripheral blood. The CDR3 DNA sequence: TGTGCCAGCAGCTTAAGACTTACCGCGTCCAACGTCCTGACTTTC. It codes for CASSLRLTASNVLTF.